One sample yielded the 9 T cell receptor beta chains listed below, sequenced in a study of shared clonotypes between healthy human individuals. Sequencing used immunoSEQ multiplex PCR; TCRdb keeps in-frame clones, though not all of them. Of 550,000 to 850,000 clones detected, 55% to 80% appear once; the ten largest clones hold approximately 1.7%. Sample: memory CD4+ T cells sorted from blood. Specified subset: CD45RA-negative fraction. These receptors originate from a woman in her thirties in good health.

This clone was seen a handful of times. In DNA form, the CDR3 reads TGCGCCAGCAGCGGAGGACAGGGAAGGGACGAGCAGTACTTC. Translation gives CASSGGQGRDEQYF. The chain is built from TRBV5-1 and TRBJ2-7; 8 nucleotides agree with TRBD1. The germline V gene encodes CDR1 SGHRS and CDR2 YFSETQ. The CDR3 has 14 amino acids. Trimming removed 4 bases from V and 5 bases from J; junction bases left unmatched: 8.

This clone has a handful of counts. The CDR3: CASNVGQGSEQYF. DNA of the CDR3: TGTGCCAGCAACGTGGGACAGGGAAGCGAGCAGTACTTC. J is TRBJ2-7 and V is TRBV7-8; TRBD1 matches at 9 bases. CDR3 length: 13 amino acids. CDR1 SGHVS and CDR2 FQNEAQ come from the germline V gene. J was trimmed by 6 bases and V by 7 bases; bases with no gene match: 7.

The V gene is TRBV5-4, the J gene TRBJ2-7; TRBD2 matches at 8 bases. The CDR3 contains 15 residues. V was pared by 2 bases and J by 5 bases, with 9 bases of the junction left unmatched. The V gene's germline CDR1 is SGHNT and CDR2 YYREEE (reference sequence). The chain's CDR3 is CASSLRAGARDEQYF. CDR3 bases: TGTGCCAGCAGCTTACGAGCGGGAGCTAGGGACGAGCAGTACTTC.

The rearrangement joins TRBV6-1 to TRBJ1-1, with D uncertain. Trimming took 2 bases from V and 11 from J, leaving 9 bases between them. The CDR3 totals 11 residues. CDR1 MNHNS and CDR2 SASEGT come from the germline V gene. The CDR3 DNA sequence: TGTGCCAGCAGTGAAAGTCGCTCGGCTTTCTTT. This codes for CASSESRSAFF.

This chain links TRBV9 with TRBJ1-3; no clear D gene. Trimming took off 0 bases at V and 4 bases at J, with 8 bases between the two ends. This CDR3 contains 14 residues. Germline V gene sequence: CDR1 SGDLS, CDR2 YYNGEE. The DNA of the CDR3 is TGTGCCAGCAGCGTAGTAGCAGTCGGAAACACCATATATTTT. Its protein is CASSVVAVGNTIYF.

This clone was seen once. This chain links TRBV6-6 with TRBJ1-1; D remains unclear. Trimming took off 3 bases at V and 1 base at J, with 9 bases between the two ends. The germline CDR1 and CDR2 sequences are MNHNY and SVGAGI (reference sequence). The CDR3 contains 14 residues. CDR3 sequence reads: CASSYKRRNTEAFF. Here the CDR3 DNA reads TGTGCCAGCAGTTATAAACGGAGGAACACTGAAGCTTTCTTT.

This clone was counted between two and nine times. The gene calls are TRBV5-1 and TRBJ2-3; D is possibly TRBD1 (5 bases). Trimming removed 4 bases at V and 4 bases at J, with 13 bases between. The CDR3 is 14 residues long. The germline CDR1 and CDR2 sequences are SGHRS and YFSETQ. This chain's CDR3 is CASSPARAADTQYF. The DNA for the CDR3 is TGCGCCAGCAGCCCGGCCAGGGCGGCAGATACGCAGTATTTT.

This clone was observed once. This chain links TRBV6-5 with TRBJ1-2; maybe TRBD1 (5 bases). Germline CDR1 is MNHEY and CDR2 is SVGAGI. V was clipped by 2 bases and J by 9 bases, with 13 bases between them. This CDR3 is built from 13 residues. In DNA, the CDR3 is TGTGCCAGCAGTTACATATCTGAGGGGAGCTACACCTTC. This codes for CASSYISEGSYTF.

The chain uses TRBV19 and TRBJ2-7; no clear D. The CDR3 contains 13 residues. Germline assignment: CDR1 LNHDA and CDR2 SQIVND (reference sequence). Trimming removed 6 bases from V and 3 bases from J, with 12 bases in between. The CDR3 bases are TGTGCCAGTAGCGGACGGGCAGGCTACGAGCAGTACTTC. Amino acids: CASSGRAGYEQYF.